This T cell receptor (beta chain) came from a study of T cell responses to AZD1222 COVID-19 vaccine. Whole-study results and caveats: Regions 160-218 and 743-854 dominated among vaccine-associated CD4 TCRs spanning spike.

Sequencing used immunoSEQ multiplex PCR; TCRdb keeps in-frame clones, though not all of them. The sample holds about 88,000 clones, approximately 90% seen once. As concerns this clone: Its antigen is unknown.

V lost 2 bases to trimming and J lost 0 bases, with 5 bases between them. There are 13 residues in the CDR3. CDR1 SGHDT and CDR2 YYEEEE come from the germline V gene. This clonotype was obtained from an adult who received the AZD1222 COVID-19 vaccine. Material: peripheral blood, obtained 28 days after the second AZD1222 dose. The gene calls are TRBV5-6 and TRBJ1-2; D not resolved. The CDR3 protein is CASSFGTNYGYTF. CDR3 in DNA: TGTGCCAGCAGCTTCGGGACTAACTATGGCTACACCTTC.